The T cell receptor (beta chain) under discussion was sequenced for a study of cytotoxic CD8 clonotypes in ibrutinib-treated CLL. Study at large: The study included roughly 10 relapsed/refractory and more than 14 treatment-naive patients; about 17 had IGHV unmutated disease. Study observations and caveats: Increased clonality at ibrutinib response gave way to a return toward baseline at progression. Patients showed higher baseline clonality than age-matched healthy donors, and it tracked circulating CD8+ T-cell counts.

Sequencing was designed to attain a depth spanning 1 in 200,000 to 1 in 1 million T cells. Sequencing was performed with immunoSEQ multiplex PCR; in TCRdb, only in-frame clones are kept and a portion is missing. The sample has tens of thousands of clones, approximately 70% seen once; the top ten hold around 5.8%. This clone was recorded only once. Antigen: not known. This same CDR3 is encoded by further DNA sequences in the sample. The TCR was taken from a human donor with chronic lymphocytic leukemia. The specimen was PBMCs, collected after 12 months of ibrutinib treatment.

The CDR3 DNA reads TGTGCCAGCAGTCTAGGGACAAGCGAGCAGTACTTC. The encoded protein is CASSLGTSEQYF. The chain carries TRBV28 and TRBJ2-7; tentative D call: TRBD1 (6 bases). The CDR3 consists of 12 residues. Per germline, CDR1 MDHEN and CDR2 SYDVKM. V was trimmed by 5 bases and J by 6 bases, leaving 11 bases between them.